This is a list of T cell receptor beta chains from one sample in a study of early T cells in non-severe SARS-CoV-2 infection. TCRdb itself ran the 5' RACE reads through MiXCR, one entry per CDR3 protein. In the table there are approximately 30,000 distinct CDR3 sequences, about 4.7% of which are singletons. Sequencing was performed on whole blood. Receptor source: an adult who was a healthcare worker with PCR-confirmed SARS-CoV-2 infection or an uninfected control (not recorded which). Both conserved end residues are part of each CDR3. D genes are given only for firm matches. Not every row has a clone size; where given, it reads once, few, many or a size class.

d_call: TRBD2; clone_size: many; j_call: TRBJ2-2; v_call: TRBV12-3/TRBV12-4; cdr3_aa: CASSGGLAGITGELFF; cdr3_nt: TGTGCCAGCAGTGGGGGACTAGCGGGGATCACCGGGGAGCTGTTTTTT
d_call: .; clone_size: many; j_call: TRBJ2-3; v_call: TRBV20-1; cdr3_aa: CSARWVSTDTQYF; cdr3_nt: TGCAGTGCTAGATGGGTTAGCACAGATACGCAGTATTTT
d_call: .; clone_size: few; j_call: TRBJ2-1; v_call: TRBV3-1; cdr3_aa: CASSQSGSSYNEQFF; cdr3_nt: TGTGCCAGCAGCCAATCCGGGAGCTCCTACAATGAGCAGTTCTTC
d_call: .; clone_size: .; j_call: TRBJ2-2; v_call: TRBV2; cdr3_aa: CASKGALTGELFF; cdr3_nt: TGTGCCAGCAAGGGCGCGCTCACCGGGGAGCTGTTTTTT
d_call: TRBD2; clone_size: few; j_call: TRBJ2-1; v_call: TRBV10-3; cdr3_aa: CAISGRLAGSYNEQFF; cdr3_nt: TGTGCCATCAGTGGCCGACTAGCGGGGAGTTACAATGAGCAGTTCTTC
d_call: TRBD2; clone_size: few; j_call: TRBJ2-7; v_call: TRBV28; cdr3_aa: CASSLSPRYGGVEQYF; cdr3_nt: TGTGCCAGCAGTTTATCACCTCGGTATGGGGGGGTCGAGCAGTACTTC
d_call: .; clone_size: many; j_call: TRBJ2-7; v_call: TRBV18; cdr3_aa: CASSPSNFYEQYF; cdr3_nt: TGTGCCAGCTCACCCAGTAATTTCTACGAGCAGTACTTC
d_call: .; clone_size: many; j_call: TRBJ1-1; v_call: TRBV29-1; cdr3_aa: CSVAPGQNTEAFF; cdr3_nt: TGCAGCGTCGCCCCGGGACAGAACACTGAAGCTTTCTTT
d_call: .; clone_size: many; j_call: TRBJ2-7; v_call: TRBV29-1; cdr3_aa: CSVVSGALGEQYF; cdr3_nt: TGCAGCGTGGTGTCCGGGGCCTTAGGCGAGCAGTACTTC
d_call: .; clone_size: many; j_call: TRBJ1-6; v_call: TRBV20-1; cdr3_aa: CSARDNSPLHF; cdr3_nt: TGCAGTGCACGGGATAATTCACCCCTCCACTTT
d_call: TRBD1; clone_size: many; j_call: TRBJ2-3; v_call: TRBV6-5; cdr3_aa: CASSDEGQYTDTQYF; cdr3_nt: TGTGCCAGCTCCGACGAGGGACAGTACACAGATACGCAGTATTTT
d_call: TRBD1; clone_size: .; j_call: TRBJ2-2; v_call: TRBV7-2; cdr3_aa: CASSAHPGTDTGELFF; cdr3_nt: TGTGCCAGCAGCGCCCACCCGGGGACAGACACCGGGGAGCTGTTTTTT
d_call: .; clone_size: many; j_call: TRBJ2-5; v_call: TRBV20-1; cdr3_aa: CSARGGPRRETQYF; cdr3_nt: TGCAGTGCTAGAGGGGGGCCTCGCAGGGAGACCCAGTACTTC
d_call: .; clone_size: many; j_call: TRBJ1-6; v_call: TRBV18; cdr3_aa: CASSPTRGLENSPLHF; cdr3_nt: TGTGCCAGCTCACCCACTCGGGGGCTAGAGAATTCACCCCTCCACTTT
d_call: .; clone_size: many; j_call: TRBJ2-2; v_call: TRBV14; cdr3_aa: CASSQRGAGGELFF; cdr3_nt: TGTGCCAGCAGCCAACGGGGGGCCGGCGGGGAGCTGTTTTTT
d_call: .; clone_size: .; j_call: TRBJ2-4; v_call: TRBV2; cdr3_aa: CASSEGQPNIQYF; cdr3_nt: TGTGCCAGCAGTGAAGGTCAGCCAAACATTCAGTACTTC
d_call: .; clone_size: many; j_call: TRBJ1-5; v_call: TRBV12-3/TRBV12-4; cdr3_aa: CASSRTDPNQPQHF; cdr3_nt: TGTGCCAGCAGTCGGACGGACCCCAATCAGCCCCAGCATTTT
d_call: .; clone_size: many; j_call: TRBJ2-1; v_call: TRBV10-3; cdr3_aa: CAISESAVSSYNEQFF; cdr3_nt: TGTGCCATCAGTGAGTCTGCGGTGAGCTCCTACAATGAGCAGTTCTTC
d_call: TRBD2; clone_size: medium-sized; j_call: TRBJ2-2; v_call: TRBV20-1; cdr3_aa: CSARHGGEPGELFF; cdr3_nt: TGCAGTGCTAGACACGGGGGGGAACCCGGGGAGCTGTTTTTT
d_call: .; clone_size: many; j_call: TRBJ2-6; v_call: TRBV6-1; cdr3_aa: CASRPQGSGANVLTF; cdr3_nt: TGTGCCAGCAGACCACAGGGTTCTGGGGCCAACGTCCTGACTTTC
d_call: TRBD2; clone_size: many; j_call: TRBJ2-1; v_call: TRBV7-2; cdr3_aa: CASSLVLAGSNEQFF; cdr3_nt: TGTGCCAGCAGCTTAGTTCTAGCGGGGAGTAATGAGCAGTTCTTC
d_call: .; clone_size: many; j_call: TRBJ1-2; v_call: TRBV19; cdr3_aa: CASSPRGYYGYTF; cdr3_nt: TGTGCCAGTAGCCCGAGGGGGTACTATGGCTACACCTTC
d_call: .; clone_size: many; j_call: TRBJ2-3; v_call: TRBV19; cdr3_aa: CASSPTWMSTDTQYF; cdr3_nt: TGTGCCAGTAGTCCTACCTGGATGAGCACAGATACGCAGTATTTT
d_call: .; clone_size: many; j_call: TRBJ2-5; v_call: TRBV6-6; cdr3_aa: CASRGEETQYF; cdr3_nt: TGTGCCAGCAGGGGAGAAGAGACCCAGTACTTC
d_call: TRBD1; clone_size: many; j_call: TRBJ1-6; v_call: TRBV5-1; cdr3_aa: CASSFSRTGGQKDNSPLHF; cdr3_nt: TGCGCCAGCAGCTTTTCGAGGACAGGGGGCCAAAAAGATAATTCACCCCTCCACTTT
d_call: TRBD1; clone_size: many; j_call: TRBJ2-1; v_call: TRBV12-3/TRBV12-4; cdr3_aa: CASIPNRDRVNNEQFF; cdr3_nt: TGTGCCAGCATACCAAACCGGGACAGGGTAAATAATGAGCAGTTCTTC
d_call: .; clone_size: many; j_call: TRBJ1-2; v_call: TRBV30; cdr3_aa: CAWAPIGYGYTF; cdr3_nt: TGTGCCTGGGCTCCGATAGGGTACGGCTACACCTTC
d_call: .; clone_size: many; j_call: TRBJ2-2; v_call: TRBV11-2; cdr3_aa: CASSLGLAGTGELFF; cdr3_nt: TGTGCCAGCAGCCTGGGACTGGCCGGCACCGGGGAGCTGTTTTTT
d_call: .; clone_size: few; j_call: TRBJ1-4; v_call: TRBV7-2; cdr3_aa: CASSLQGTTNEKLFF; cdr3_nt: TGTGCCAGCAGCTTACAGGGGACGACTAATGAAAAACTGTTTTTT
d_call: .; clone_size: .; j_call: TRBJ1-1; v_call: TRBV7-2; cdr3_aa: CASRRLTGGAFF; cdr3_nt: TGTGCCAGCAGGCGCTTGACGGGAGGGGCTTTCTTT
d_call: TRBD1; clone_size: many; j_call: TRBJ1-5; v_call: TRBV7-2; cdr3_aa: CASSYRGEQPQHF; cdr3_nt: TGTGCCAGCAGCTACAGGGGGGAACAGCCCCAGCATTTT
d_call: .; clone_size: many; j_call: TRBJ2-7; v_call: TRBV11-2; cdr3_aa: CASSWAGGWLTSYEQYF; cdr3_nt: TGTGCCAGCAGCTGGGCAGGGGGGTGGCTAACCTCCTACGAGCAGTACTTC
d_call: TRBD1; clone_size: many; j_call: TRBJ1-2; v_call: TRBV3-1; cdr3_aa: CASTQGAPLSSYTF; cdr3_nt: TGTGCCAGCACCCAGGGGGCTCCTCTGTCGAGCTACACCTTC
d_call: .; clone_size: many; j_call: TRBJ2-4; v_call: TRBV30; cdr3_aa: CAWSPVAKNIQYF; cdr3_nt: TGTGCCTGGAGTCCGGTTGCCAAAAACATTCAGTACTTC
d_call: TRBD2; clone_size: many; j_call: TRBJ2-1; v_call: TRBV6-2/TRBV6-3; cdr3_aa: CASSSLALAYSYNEQFF; cdr3_nt: TGTGCCAGCAGCTCACTCGCACTAGCGTATTCCTACAATGAGCAGTTCTTC
d_call: TRBD1; clone_size: .; j_call: TRBJ2-5; v_call: TRBV7-2; cdr3_aa: CASSLAHGTGRETQYF; cdr3_nt: TGTGCCAGCAGCTTAGCGCACGGGACAGGTAGAGAGACCCAGTACTTC
d_call: .; clone_size: .; j_call: TRBJ2-3; v_call: TRBV5-4; cdr3_aa: CASSLVSASTDTQYF; cdr3_nt: TGTGCCAGCAGCTTGGTCAGTGCTAGCACAGATACGCAGTATTTT
d_call: .; clone_size: .; j_call: TRBJ1-6; v_call: TRBV13; cdr3_aa: CASSRFNSPLHF; cdr3_nt: TGTGCCAGCAGCCGGTTTAATTCACCCCTCCACTTT
d_call: .; clone_size: many; j_call: TRBJ1-1; v_call: TRBV7-8; cdr3_aa: CASSWERGAEAFF; cdr3_nt: TGTGCCAGCAGCTGGGAAAGGGGAGCTGAAGCTTTCTTT
d_call: .; clone_size: few; j_call: TRBJ1-1; v_call: TRBV7-9; cdr3_aa: CASSFGRMNTEAFF; cdr3_nt: TGTGCCAGCAGCTTCGGACGGATGAACACTGAAGCTTTCTTT